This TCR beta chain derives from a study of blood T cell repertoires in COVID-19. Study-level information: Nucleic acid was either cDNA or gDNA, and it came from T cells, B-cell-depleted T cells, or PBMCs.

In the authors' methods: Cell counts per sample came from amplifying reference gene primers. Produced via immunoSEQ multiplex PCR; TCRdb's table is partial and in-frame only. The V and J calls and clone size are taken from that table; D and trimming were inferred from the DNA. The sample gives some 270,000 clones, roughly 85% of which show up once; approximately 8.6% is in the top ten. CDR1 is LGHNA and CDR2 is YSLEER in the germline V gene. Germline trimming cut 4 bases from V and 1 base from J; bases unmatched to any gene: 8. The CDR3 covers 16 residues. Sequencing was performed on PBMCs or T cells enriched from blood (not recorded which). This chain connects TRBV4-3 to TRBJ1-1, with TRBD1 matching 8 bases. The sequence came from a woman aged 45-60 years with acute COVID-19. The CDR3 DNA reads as TGCGCCAGCAGCCGCATGACCGGGACAGGGAACACTGAAGCTTTCTTT. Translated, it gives CASSRMTGTGNTEAFF.